Each of the 6 T cell receptor beta chains below was sequenced from the same sample in a study of preoperative IRX-2 immunotherapy in early breast cancer. This sample's treatment: preoperative locoregional IRX-2 cytokine immunotherapy. The assay was immunoSEQ multiplex PCR, and TCRdb's table has in-frame clones only and misses some. The table records more than 20,000 clones, approximately 90% of them present only once. The sample was tumor tissue, taken after IRX-2 immunotherapy. The receptors derive from a human donor with breast cancer.

The chain uses TRBV6-5 and TRBJ1-6; D gene unclear. Deletions cut 4 bases from V and 10 bases from J, with 14 bases between. Germline CDR1 reads MNHEY; CDR2 reads SVGAGI. CDR3 length: 14 residues. Here the CDR3 reads CASSSQVVGSPLHF. CDR3 bases: TGTGCCAGCAGTTCCCAGGTAGTAGGATCACCCCTCCACTTT.

V gene TRBV7-8 combines with J gene TRBJ2-5, with 8 bases that match TRBD2. Trimming cost V 2 bases and J 10 bases; bases outside gene matches: 21. Germline assignment: CDR1 SGHVS and CDR2 FQNEAQ. This CDR3 has 18 amino acids. The CDR3 here is CASSLRRGGIKTLDGQYF. CDR3 nucleotide sequence: TGTGCCAGCAGCTTACGTCGGGGGGGAATAAAGACCTTAGACGGCCAGTACTTC.

V gene TRBV12-5 combines with J gene TRBJ1-1; D call uncertain. V was trimmed by 0 bases and J by 2 bases, leaving 13 bases between them. Per the germline V gene, CDR1 is LGHNT and CDR2 is FRNRAP. There are 16 residues in the CDR3. The CDR3 nucleotides are TGTGCTAGTGGTTTGGTACCGACGGACCGTAACACTGAAGCTTTCTTT. Amino acid sequence: CASGLVPTDRNTEAFF.

V usage is TRBV6-1 and J usage is TRBJ1-6; TRBD1 might be the D (5 bases). V dropped 11 bases and J dropped 7 bases, with 21 bases sitting between them. Per germline, CDR1 MNHNS and CDR2 SASEGT. CDR3 length: 15 amino acids. CDR3 in amino acids: CAVPAGGLPNSPLHF. Here the CDR3 DNA reads TGTGCCGTACCGGCGGGGGGACTCCCCAATTCACCCCTCCACTTT.

The V gene is TRBV10-3, the J gene TRBJ1-4; D not resolved. This CDR3 has 12 residues. V was clipped by 0 bases and J by 12 bases, with 8 bases between them. Looked up from germline, CDR1 is ENHRY and CDR2 is SYGVKD. Here the CDR3 DNA reads TGTGCCATCAGTGAGTCGCCCGCTCAACTGTTTTTT. Amino acid sequence: CAISESPAQLFF.

This chain joins TRBV9 and TRBJ1-5; no clear D. The CDR3 contains 14 residues. Looked up from germline, CDR1 is SGDLS and CDR2 is YYNGEE. V was clipped by 3 bases and J by 5 bases, with 12 bases between them. The CDR3: CASSARAEDQPQHF. The CDR3, as DNA: TGTGCCAGCAGCGCGAGGGCAGAGGATCAGCCCCAGCATTTT.